These T cell receptor beta chains were read from a single sample in a study of blood T cells in healthy people across ages. TCRdb fed the 5' RACE reads into MiXCR, producing one record per CDR3 protein. Here the sample spans roughly 700,000 distinct CDR3 sequences, approximately 49% being singletons. Input material: blood. These TCRs come from a woman between 55 and 75 years old in good health. The CDR3 runs from the conserved cysteine through the conserved F or W. The D gene is left open where the match is weak. The size of a clone is reported for some rows only, either as once, few or many, or as a class for expanded clones.

v_gene	j_gene	d_gene	abundance	CDR3nt	CDR3aa
TRBV28	TRBJ1-1	NA	NA	TGTGCCAGCGGAAAGGCAGACAGAGCAAACACGGAAGCTTTCTTT	CASGKADRANTEAFF
TRBV29-1	TRBJ2-7	TRBD2	few	TGCAGCGTTTGGGACTACCGCCACTACGAGCAGTACTTC	CSVWDYRHYEQYF
TRBV9	TRBJ2-1	NA	NA	TGTGCCAGCAGCGCGCGGACCTACAATGAGCAGTTCTTC	CASSARTYNEQFF
TRBV20-1	TRBJ1-5	TRBD1	once	TGCAGTGCTAGAGGACCAGACAGGGGCAATCAGCCCCAGCATTTT	CSARGPDRGNQPQHF
TRBV30	TRBJ1-1	TRBD1	NA	TGTGCCTGGGGGGGACAGTTGAACACTGAAGCTTTCTTT	CAWGGQLNTEAFF
TRBV12-3/TRBV12-4	TRBJ2-7	TRBD1	NA	TGTGCCAGCAGCGACAGGGCCACCTACGAGCAGTACTTC	CASSDRATYEQYF
TRBV14	TRBJ1-4	NA	NA	TGTGCCAGCAGCCAAGCGTACCTACTCAGCGGGCCTAACTACAATGAAAAACTGTTTTTT	CASSQAYLLSGPNYNEKLFF
TRBV20-1	TRBJ1-2	TRBD1	few	TGCAGTGCTCCCCCCGGACAGGCCGAGCGGCGTGGCTACACCTTC	CSAPPGQAERRGYTF
TRBV29-1	TRBJ2-5	TRBD2	NA	TGCAGCGCTTGGCGGGAGGGCCGTAGGGAGACCCAGTACTTC	CSAWREGRRETQYF
TRBV6-2/TRBV6-3	TRBJ2-1	TRBD2	few	TGTGCCAGCAGTAAGCGGACTAGCGGGAGGGCCTCGGTCAATGAGCAGTTCTTC	CASSKRTSGRASVNEQFF
TRBV13	TRBJ1-4	NA	NA	TGTGCCAGCAGCGCCCAGGGGATGGATGAAAAACTGTTTTTT	CASSAQGMDEKLFF
TRBV27	TRBJ2-5	NA	few	TGTGCCAGCAGTTTACGGGGGACTGGTAAAGAGACCCAGTACTTC	CASSLRGTGKETQYF
TRBV29-1	TRBJ2-5	NA	few	TGCAGCACGCGCCGGGACGCGAGCAGTGAAGAGACCCAGTACTTC	CSTRRDASSEETQYF
TRBV7-2	TRBJ2-5	NA	NA	TGTGCCAGCAGCCCAATTACGTCACGAGAGACCCAGTACTTC	CASSPITSRETQYF
TRBV20-1	TRBJ2-1	TRBD2	NA	TGCAGTGCTAGAGAGAGTAGGACTAGCGGGAGGAGGAATGAGCAGTTCTTC	CSARESRTSGRRNEQFF
TRBV5-1	TRBJ2-7	TRBD1	many	TGCGCCAGCAGCTACGGGACAGACTACGAGCAGTACTTC	CASSYGTDYEQYF
TRBV12-3/TRBV12-4	TRBJ2-5	NA	few	TGTGCCAGCAGTTCCTATCATGAGGAGACCCAGTACTTC	CASSSYHEETQYF
TRBV15	TRBJ2-5	TRBD1	NA	TGTGCCACCAGCAGAGATTTAGTGGGGACAGGGGGGAAAGAGACCCAGTACTTC	CATSRDLVGTGGKETQYF
TRBV28	TRBJ1-2	NA	NA	TGTGCCAGCAGTTTATCGGGGGTCGAAAGTGGCTACACCTTC	CASSLSGVESGYTF
TRBV3-1	TRBJ1-1	NA	NA	TGTGCCAGCAGCCACCATACAGGGAGAGGTGAAGCTTTCTTT	CASSHHTGRGEAFF
TRBV5-6	TRBJ2-6	NA	NA	TGTGCCAGCAGCTTCTACGCGGGAAACTCTGGGGCCAACGTCCTGACTTTC	CASSFYAGNSGANVLTF
TRBV27	TRBJ2-6	NA	NA	TGTGCCAGCAGCCTGGGGAGAGGGGCCAACGTCCTGACTTTC	CASSLGRGANVLTF
TRBV10-3	TRBJ2-5	NA	NA	TGTGCCATCAGTGAGGCAGGGTTACAAGAGACCCAGTACTTC	CAISEAGLQETQYF
TRBV27	TRBJ1-2	NA	NA	TGTGCCAGCAGTTTAGGGCAGGGCAGATTTGGCTACACCTTC	CASSLGQGRFGYTF
TRBV20-1	TRBJ1-1	NA	NA	TGCAGTCTGGACTGGTTGAACACTGAAGCTTTCTTT	CSLDWLNTEAFF
TRBV7-3	TRBJ1-1	NA	NA	TGTGCCAGCAGCTTAACCGGGGAAGGGGTAGCTTTCTTT	CASSLTGEGVAFF
TRBV28	TRBJ2-5	TRBD2	few	TGTGCCAGCAGTTTTAGGCTAGCGGCTATCGGGACCCAGTACTTC	CASSFRLAAIGTQYF
TRBV20-1	TRBJ1-5	TRBD1	NA	TGCAGTGCTAGAAAGAGTAGGACAGGGGGGAGTCAGCCCCAGCATTTT	CSARKSRTGGSQPQHF
TRBV7-3	TRBJ2-7	NA	many	TGTGCCAGCAGCTTTGGACCTGGGGACGAGCAGTACTTC	CASSFGPGDEQYF
TRBV3-1	TRBJ2-7	NA	NA	TGTGCCAGCAGCCAAGACGCCAGGGGCTACGAGCAGTACTTT	CASSQDARGYEQYF
TRBV7-2	TRBJ1-4	NA	NA	TGTGCCAGCAGATCCCCGGGCGGTGAAAAACTGTTTTTT	CASRSPGGEKLFF
TRBV4-2	TRBJ2-3	NA	many	TGTGCCAGCAGCCAAGAATTACCAGATACGCAGTATTTT	CASSQELPDTQYF
TRBV10-3	TRBJ2-7	NA	NA	TGTGCCATCAGTGGACCCAGGGATAACTACGAGCAGTACTTC	CAISGPRDNYEQYF
TRBV7-2	TRBJ2-6	NA	NA	TGTGCCAGCAGCTTAGTAGGACTCCGCTCTGGGGCCAACGTCCTGACTTTC	CASSLVGLRSGANVLTF
TRBV7-2	TRBJ2-5	TRBD2	few	TGTGCCAGCAGCGTAGGGAGGACTAGCGGGAGTGGGGAGACCCAGTACTTC	CASSVGRTSGSGETQYF
TRBV12-3/TRBV12-4	TRBJ2-5	NA	NA	TGTCCCAGCAGTTCTCGAGGGAAGGGTGAGCAGTACTTC	CPSSSRGKGEQYF
TRBV12-3/TRBV12-4	TRBJ2-7	TRBD1	many	TGTGCCAGCAGTCAGACAGGGTCCTACGAGCAGTACTTC	CASSQTGSYEQYF
TRBV14	TRBJ2-7	NA	once	TGTGCCAGCAGCCAGTACACCTACAATGAGCAGTACTTC	CASSQYTYNEQYF
TRBV15	TRBJ2-1	NA	NA	TGTGCCACCAGCAAGGAGAATGAGCAGTTCTTC	CATSKENEQFF
TRBV7-2	TRBJ2-1	NA	NA	TGTGCCAGCAGCTTATCCCTAGGCCAGGGGATCGGGCAGTTCTTC	CASSLSLGQGIGQFF
TRBV20-1	TRBJ2-1	TRBD2	NA	TGCAGTGCTAGTGGGCAGCTCCCGGCGGGAGCTCGTAATGAGCAGTTCTTC	CSASGQLPAGARNEQFF
TRBV4-3	TRBJ2-2	TRBD1	NA	TGCGCCAGCAGCACCTGGACAGGGACCGGGGTGCTGTTTTTT	CASSTWTGTGVLFF
TRBV7-2	TRBJ2-7	NA	NA	TGTGCCAGCAGCTTCGATCGACTAGTGGGGGCTTACGAGCAGTACTTC	CASSFDRLVGAYEQYF
TRBV7-2	TRBJ2-2	TRBD1	many	TGTGCCAGCAGGGAACAGGGGACCGGGGAGCTGTTTTTT	CASREQGTGELFF
TRBV7-2	TRBJ2-1	NA	NA	TGTGCCAGCAGCCCCTTGGGGGGAACGGTGAGCAATGAGCAGTTCTTC	CASSPLGGTVSNEQFF
TRBV5-1	TRBJ2-2	NA	NA	TGCGCCAGCAGCTTGGATCCCGGATCCGGGGAGCTGTTTTTT	CASSLDPGSGELFF
TRBV7-2	TRBJ2-5	NA	NA	TGTGCCAGCAGCTTAGCGGTGTGGGAGCAGTACTTC	CASSLAVWEQYF
TRBV20-1	TRBJ2-5	NA	few	TGCAGTGCTAGAGATTCCTCCGGACGGTGGGGAGAGACCCAGTACTTC	CSARDSSGRWGETQYF
TRBV7-3	TRBJ1-2	TRBD1	NA	TGTGCCAGCAGCACGGACAGGGTCGGTGGCTACACCTTC	CASSTDRVGGYTF
TRBV20-1	TRBJ1-2	NA	NA	TGCAGTGCTAGTGCGCCGGATGGCTACACCTTC	CSASAPDGYTF
TRBV7-9	TRBJ1-2	NA	NA	TGTGCCAGCAGTTACCAAGGGGTCGGCTACACCTTC	CASSYQGVGYTF
TRBV29-1	TRBJ1-2	TRBD1	NA	TGCAGCGCCGGACAGGGCTTGGGCTATGGCTACACCTTC	CSAGQGLGYGYTF
TRBV28	TRBJ1-4	NA	NA	TGTGCCAGCACCTCATCAAGCAGGGAAAAACTGTTTTTT	CASTSSSREKLFF
TRBV28	TRBJ2-7	TRBD1	few	TGTGCCAGCAGTCTGAGGGGCGCAGGGGGCAACGAGCAGTACTTC	CASSLRGAGGNEQYF
TRBV20-1	TRBJ1-2	TRBD1	NA	TGCAGTGCTAGAGGGACAGGGGGAGGGTATGACTATGGCTACACCTTC	CSARGTGGGYDYGYTF